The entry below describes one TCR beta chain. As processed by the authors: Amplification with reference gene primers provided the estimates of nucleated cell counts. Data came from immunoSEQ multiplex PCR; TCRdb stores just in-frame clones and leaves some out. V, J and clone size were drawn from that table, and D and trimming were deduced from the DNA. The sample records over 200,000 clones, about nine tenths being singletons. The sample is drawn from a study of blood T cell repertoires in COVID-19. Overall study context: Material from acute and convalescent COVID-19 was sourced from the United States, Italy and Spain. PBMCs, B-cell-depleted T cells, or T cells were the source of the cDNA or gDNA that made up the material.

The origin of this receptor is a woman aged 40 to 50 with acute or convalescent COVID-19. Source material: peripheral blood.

The CDR3 sequence is CASSAAGGELFF. CDR3 in DNA: TGTGCCAGCTCAGCGGCTGGCGGGGAGCTGTTTTTT. This chain uses TRBV18 with TRBJ2-2, with D uncertain. The ends were cut back, 5 bases at V and 7 bases at J, with 8 bases in the middle. The germline gives CDR1 KGHSH, CDR2 LQKENI. This CDR3 has 12 amino acids.